This T cell receptor (beta chain) was retrieved from a study of blood T cell repertoires in COVID-19. The overall study: COVID-19 samples, acute and convalescent, were from the United States, Italy and Spain.

Trimming cost V 1 base and J 3 bases; bases outside gene matches: 9. The CDR3 runs to 17 residues. Looked up from germline, CDR1 is MNHNS and CDR2 is SASEGT. Enrolled during active infection, Seattle patients were then followed longitudinally. Authors' processing steps: Reference gene primer amplification in the assay estimated nucleated cell counts. Repertoires were generated with immunoSEQ multiplex PCR, while TCRdb's copy carries only in-frame clones and drops some. Clonal size and the V and J genes are those of that table, whereas D and trimming came from the DNA. Counted here are 250,000 to 350,000 clones, approximately 84% occurring once; the ten biggest clones make up around 1.6%.

This sequence originates from a human donor with COVID-19, enrolled during active disease. The donor label of this sample is uncertain. The V gene is TRBV6-1, the J gene TRBJ2-1; 7 positions agree with TRBD2. Sequenced material: peripheral blood. The CDR3 nucleotides are TGTGCCAGCAGTGAAGTCATGCTAGCGGAAATCTACAATGAGCAGTTCTTC. Translating gives CASSEVMLAEIYNEQFF.